This entry concerns a single TCR beta chain. Its antigen is undetermined. CDR3 size: 12 residues. Germline CDR1 is DFQATT and CDR2 is SNEGSKA (reference sequence). V was clipped by 6 bases and J by 14 bases; unmatched bases: 10. This sample is part of a study of vaccination and CD4 T cells after COVID-19. The wider study: Investigators took post-vaccine samples a median about 65 days after dose two, within a range of 14 to 241.

Regarding the study as a whole: The researchers studied relatively few convalescent patients and omitted early post-infection timepoints.

The treatment here: roughly 11-day PBMC culture with coronavirus spike peptide pools or control peptides (ViraFEST assay). Via ViraFEST, peptide pools expanded antigen-specific T cells before TCR sequencing. The Oncomine TCR Beta short-read assay sequenced DNA from cultured CD4+ T cells. From the PCR reads, TCRdb called clonotypes with MiXCR, one entry per CDR3 protein. The sample lists about 17,000 distinct CDR3 sequences; more than 45% were seen once. The V gene is TRBV20-1, the J gene TRBJ2-6; 7 bases match TRBD2. The TCR was taken from a human donor who had recovered from COVID-19. Sequenced input: CD4+ T cells from blood, cultured in vitro. This CDR3 reads CSARTSGGILTF. The CDR3 DNA reads TGCAGTGCGAGGACTAGTGGGGGAATCCTGACTTTC.